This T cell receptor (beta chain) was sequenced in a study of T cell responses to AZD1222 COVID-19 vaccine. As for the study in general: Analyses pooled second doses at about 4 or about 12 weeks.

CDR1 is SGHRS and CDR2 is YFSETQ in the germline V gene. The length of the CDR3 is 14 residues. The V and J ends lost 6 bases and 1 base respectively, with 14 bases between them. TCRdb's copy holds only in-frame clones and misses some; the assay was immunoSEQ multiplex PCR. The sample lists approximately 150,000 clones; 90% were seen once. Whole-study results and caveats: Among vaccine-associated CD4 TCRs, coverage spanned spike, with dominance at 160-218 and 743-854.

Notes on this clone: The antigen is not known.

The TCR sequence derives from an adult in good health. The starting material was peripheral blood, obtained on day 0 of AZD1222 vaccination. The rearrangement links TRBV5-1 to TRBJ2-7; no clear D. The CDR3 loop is CASTPGTQSYEQYF. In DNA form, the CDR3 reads TGCGCCAGCACCCCGGGTACACAATCCTACGAGCAGTACTTC.